The 27 T cell receptor beta chains listed next were all sequenced from one sample in a study of identical twins. TCRdb redid the calling of the 5' RACE reads with MiXCR, one entry per CDR3 protein. The sample yields hundreds of thousands of distinct CDR3 sequences, more than 9% seen once. The same specimen was also included in a second study, on yellow fever vaccine responses in identical twins.

The sequencing sample was made of CD8+ T cells sorted from blood. The receptors were gathered from a woman under 30 in good health.

This clonotype was observed many times. V is TRBV11-3 and J is TRBJ2-1; D gene uncertain. Trimming shortened V by 4 bases and J by 9 bases, and 13 bases separated the two germline ends. The CDR3 covers 13 residues. Germline V gene sequence: CDR1 SGHNT, CDR2 YENEEA. The CDR3 is CASSSNLIGEQFF. CDR3 nucleotide sequence: TGTGCCAGCAGCTCAAACCTAATTGGTGAGCAGTTCTTC. Full variable domain (outside the CDR3, taken from reference TRBV11-3 and TRBJ2-1): EAGVVQSPRYKIIEKKQPVAFWCNPISGHNTLYWYLQNLGQGPELLIRYENEEAVDDSQLPKDRFSAERLKGVDSTLKIQPAELGDSAVYLCASSSNLIGEQFFGPGTRLTVL.

Many counts were recorded for this clonotype. This rearrangement joins TRBV12-3 or TRBV12-4 to TRBJ2-2, with 13 bases aligning to TRBD2. The J segment lost 5 bases and the V segment lost 4 bases, leaving 7 bases of the junction unmatched. The CDR3 contains 17 residues. CDR3 sequence reads: CASSSSTSGRGTGELFF. CDR3 DNA sequence: TGTGCCAGCAGTTCCAGCACTAGCGGGAGGGGTACCGGGGAGCTGTTTTTT.

The chain recombines TRBV7-9 with TRBJ1-2, with D possibly TRBD1 on 6 matching bases. The CDR3 loop spans 13 amino acids. Germline V lookup: CDR1 SEHNR, CDR2 FQNEAQ (reference sequence). V lost 6 bases to trimming and J lost 8 bases, with 16 bases between them. DNA of the CDR3: TGTGCCAGCAGACCGACAGGAGCGGTAGGCTACACCTTC. Protein: CASRPTGAVGYTF. The whole variable domain, filled in from reference TRBV7-9 and TRBJ1-2, reads DTGVSQNPRHKITKRGQNVTFRCDPISEHNRLYWYRQTLGQGPEFLTYFQNEAQLEKSRLLSDRFSAERPKGSFSTLEIQRTEQGDSAMYLCASRPTGAVGYTFGSGTRLTVV.

The chain is built from TRBV20-1 and TRBJ2-5; D is perhaps TRBD1 or TRBD2 (5 bases each). The CDR3 sequence is 14 residues long. The V end was cut by 0 bases, the J end by 5 bases, with 13 bases between. From germline, CDR1 is DFQATT and CDR2 SNEGSKA (reference sequence). DNA for the CDR3: TGCAGTGCTAGAGATCATGGGGGAGACGAGACCCAGTACTTC. This sequence encodes CSARDHGGDETQYF.

In this sample, this clonotype turned up a few times. This chain connects TRBV29-1 to TRBJ1-6; 7 nucleotides line up with TRBD1. The CDR3 has 15 amino acids. Germline V gene lookup returns CDR1 SQVTM and CDR2 ANQGSEA. With V trimmed by 3 bases and J by 6 bases, 8 bases remained unmatched. CDR3 bases: TGCAGCGTTGATACCGGGACAGTTTGTAATTCACCCCTCCACTTT. It codes for CSVDTGTVCNSPLHF.

This clonotype was counted at least ten times. The chain has TRBV7-9 and TRBJ2-5; no definite D call. Germline V lookup: CDR1 SEHNR, CDR2 FQNEAQ (reference sequence). This CDR3 contains 13 residues. Trimming stripped 7 bases from V and 3 bases from J, with 12 bases between. CDR3 loop: CASTPGLEETQYF. CDR3 bases: TGTGCCAGCACCCCCGGGCTCGAAGAGACCCAGTACTTC. The variable domain in full, completed from reference TRBV7-9 and TRBJ2-5, reads DTGVSQNPRHKITKRGQNVTFRCDPISEHNRLYWYRQTLGQGPEFLTYFQNEAQLEKSRLLSDRFSAERPKGSFSTLEIQRTEQGDSAMYLCASTPGLEETQYFGPGTRLLVL.

This clonotype was counted a few times. The V call is TRBV9, the J call TRBJ2-7, with 10 bases lining up with TRBD2. Germline values: CDR1 SGDLS, CDR2 YYNGEE. V shed 2 bases, J shed 1 base, and the junction held 3 bases outside the gene matches. The CDR3 is 15 amino acids. CDR3: CASSVALAGSYEQYF. The CDR3 nucleotides read TGTGCCAGCAGCGTGGCACTAGCGGGATCCTACGAGCAGTACTTC.

Ten or more counts support this clonotype. The chain is built from TRBV12-3 or TRBV12-4 and TRBJ2-4; tentative D call: TRBD1 (6 bases). Trimming took off 6 bases at V and 2 bases at J, with 17 bases between the two ends. CDR3 length: 16 residues. CDR3 protein: CASRHDRLLSKNIQYF. The CDR3 coding sequence is TGTGCCAGCAGACACGACAGGCTCTTATCCAAAAACATTCAGTACTTC.

The sample holds a few counts of this clonotype. This rearrangement joins TRBV2 to TRBJ2-2, with 7 bases that match TRBD1. This CDR3 has 17 amino acids. Germline assignment: CDR1 SNHLY and CDR2 FYNNEI. Losses at the gene ends were 4 bases for V and 3 bases for J; bases not matched to a gene: 11. As DNA, the CDR3 is TGTGCCAGCAGTGGCCCCGCAGGGGGAAAGGACACCGGGGAGCTGTTTTTT. Its translation is CASSGPAGGKDTGELFF.

At least ten counts were recorded for this clonotype. The rearrangement links TRBV12-3 or TRBV12-4 to TRBJ2-5; 10 nucleotides match TRBD1. Trimming removed 6 bases from V and 3 bases from J; junction bases left unmatched: 7. The CDR3 has 15 residues. DNA of the CDR3: TGTGCCAGCAGCCAACCCGGGACAGGGGAAGAGACCCAGTACTTC. Its translation: CASSQPGTGEETQYF.

The chain couples TRBV2 to TRBJ2-3; D possibly corresponds to TRBD2 (6 bases). Trimming removed 5 bases from V and 4 bases from J, with 13 bases in between. Germline V lookup: CDR1 SNHLY, CDR2 FYNNEI. The CDR3 loop spans 14 amino acids. The CDR3 is CASSSLAYADTQYF. DNA of the CDR3: TGTGCCAGCAGTAGCCTAGCGTATGCAGATACGCAGTATTTT.

This clonotype was counted between two and nine times. The chain is built from TRBV9 and TRBJ2-7, with unresolved D. Trimming removed 3 bases at V and 1 base at J, with 8 bases between. The CDR3 has 13 amino acids. From germline, CDR1 is SGDLS and CDR2 YYNGEE. The CDR3 here is CASSDGSSYEQYF. In DNA form, the CDR3 reads TGTGCCAGCAGCGACGGCAGTTCCTACGAGCAGTACTTC.

The chain couples TRBV5-1 to TRBJ1-5, with D unclear. There are 13 residues in the CDR3. Germline values: CDR1 SGHRS, CDR2 YFSETQ. Trimming removed 5 bases at V and 1 base at J, with 7 bases between. This CDR3 is CASRGGSNQPQHF. The CDR3, as DNA: TGCGCCAGCAGGGGCGGGAGCAATCAGCCCCAGCATTTT.

Only a few counts were recorded for this clonotype. The chain joins TRBV15 to TRBJ1-1; no definite D call. The V gene lost 0 bases and the J gene lost 3 bases, with 8 bases spanning the gap. The V gene's germline CDR1 is LNHNV and CDR2 YYDKDF (reference sequence). The CDR3 totals 14 residues. The CDR3 reads CATSRDRAHTEAFF. Written as DNA, the CDR3 is TGTGCCACCAGCAGAGATCGGGCACACACTGAAGCTTTCTTT. Drawing the rest from reference TRBV15 and TRBJ1-1, the complete variable domain is DAMVIQNPRYQVTQFGKPVTLSCSQTLNHNVMYWYQQKSSQAPKLLFHYYDKDFNNEADTPDNFQSRRPNTSFCFLDIRSPGLGDTAMYLCATSRDRAHTEAFFGQGTRLTVV.

In this sample, this clonotype turned up a few times. The chain recombines TRBV27 with TRBJ2-3; TRBD2 agrees at 9 bases. The germline gives CDR1 MNHEY, CDR2 SMNVEV (reference sequence). The junction had 3 bases not matched to a gene; V was cut back by 5 bases and J by 3 bases. The CDR3 covers 14 residues. Here the CDR3 reads CASSAGLATDTQYF. DNA of the CDR3: TGTGCCAGCAGTGCGGGACTAGCAACAGATACGCAGTATTTT.

The rearrangement joins TRBV3-1 to TRBJ2-5; D may be TRBD1 (5 bases). The CDR3 runs to 15 residues. Deletions cut 4 bases from V and 1 base from J, with 13 bases between. Germline values: CDR1 LGHDT, CDR2 YNNKEL (reference sequence). CDR3 sequence reads: CASSPSGAVQETQYF. The CDR3 DNA follows: TGTGCCAGCAGCCCCTCTGGGGCAGTCCAAGAGACCCAGTACTTC.

The genes are TRBV3-1 and TRBJ2-1; 11 nucleotides align to TRBD2. This CDR3 contains 16 residues. Trimming took 8 bases from V and 0 from J; bases not matched to a gene: 6. Germline CDR1 reads LGHDT; CDR2 reads YNNKEL (reference sequence). The chain's CDR3 is CASAGLAESSYNEQFF. The CDR3 DNA sequence: TGTGCCAGCGCGGGACTAGCGGAGAGCTCCTACAATGAGCAGTTCTTC.

This clonotype has just a few counts. The V gene is TRBV4-1, the J gene TRBJ2-3; 7 bases fit TRBD1. Germline V gene sequence: CDR1 MGHRA, CDR2 YSYEKL. The CDR3 consists of 14 residues. The V gene end was trimmed by 2 bases and the J gene end by 5 bases; junction bases not matched to a gene: 4. CDR3 DNA sequence: TGCGCCAGCAGCCAACCAACAGGGGTAGATACGCAGTATTTT. Encoded protein: CASSQPTGVDTQYF.

This chain links TRBV9 with TRBJ2-3; D is uncertain. V lost 4 bases and J lost 2, with 14 bases in between. CDR1 and CDR2 (germline): SGDLS, YYNGEE. There are 15 residues in the CDR3. CDR3 sequence: CASSPRIGSTDTQYF. CDR3 DNA: TGTGCCAGCAGCCCTCGGATTGGATCCACAGATACGCAGTATTTT.

In its sample, this clonotype was seen once. This chain connects TRBV9 to TRBJ2-1; 12 bases map to TRBD2. The germline gives CDR1 SGDLS, CDR2 YYNGEE. This CDR3 has 19 residues. V shed 4 bases and J 0 bases; nucleotides not matched to a gene: 11. The CDR3 nucleotides read TGTGCCAGCAGCACCCGGACTAGCGGGATAACCAGCTCCTACAATGAGCAGTTCTTC. Translation: CASSTRTSGITSSYNEQFF.

With respect to this clonotype: The junction differs from germline at one of its ends, possibly a read error. This rearrangement joins TRBV27 to TRBJ2-1; D is possibly TRBD2 (5 bases). The length of the CDR3 is 22 residues. Germline-derived CDR1 and CDR2 are MNHEY and SMNVEV (reference sequence). The CDR3 coding sequence is TGTGCCAGCAGATTATTTCGGCTGTACGAAGCGGAGCCCGGATATCCCCACAATGAGCAGTTCTTC. This translates into CASRLFRLYEAEPGYPHNEQFF.

This clonotype was counted a few times. The chain carries TRBV13 and TRBJ2-2; no reliable D call. This CDR3 contains 14 residues. The germline V gene has CDR1 PRHDT and CDR2 FYEKMQ (reference sequence). The V end was cut by 0 bases, the J end by 4 bases, with 6 bases between. Here the CDR3 reads CASSLGKGTGELFF. The CDR3 nucleotides read TGTGCCAGCAGCTTAGGCAAGGGCACCGGGGAGCTGTTTTTT.

This clonotype was seen repeatedly, ten times or more. This sequence joins TRBV6-4 and TRBJ2-3, with 8 bases lining up with TRBD1. Germline V gene sequence: CDR1 MRHNA, CDR2 SNTAGT. V was pared by 2 bases and J by 2 bases, with 3 bases of the junction left unmatched. There are 15 residues in the CDR3. The CDR3: CASSDGTGSTDTQYF. As DNA, the CDR3 is TGTGCCAGCAGTGACGGGACAGGATCCACAGATACGCAGTATTTT.

This clonotype was observed many times. V is TRBV12-3 or TRBV12-4 and J is TRBJ2-1; tentatively, D is TRBD1 (6 bases). Trimming took off 5 bases at V and 8 bases at J, with 16 bases between the two ends. The CDR3 has 14 amino acids. CDR3 DNA: TGTGCCAGCAGTATCGGGACACCGGGCGATGAGCAGTTCTTC. It is translated as CASSIGTPGDEQFF.

The chain recombines TRBV6-4 with TRBJ1-2; the match to TRBD1 covers 8 bases. This CDR3 has 15 residues. The J segment lost 3 bases and the V segment lost 0 bases, leaving 3 bases of the junction unmatched. Germline values: CDR1 MRHNA, CDR2 SNTAGT. The CDR3 sequence is CASSDSPTGDYGYTF. The CDR3 DNA reads TGTGCCAGCAGTGACTCCCCGACAGGGGACTATGGCTACACCTTC.

This clonotype appeared a few times. The chain links TRBV7-2 to TRBJ2-5; D remains unclear. Germline CDR1 and CDR2: SGHTA and FQGNSA. The CDR3 length is 13 residues. Trimming shortened V by 4 bases and J by 3 bases, and 9 bases separated the two germline ends. CDR3 protein: CASSSPPEETQYF. CDR3 DNA: TGTGCCAGCAGCTCGCCCCCTGAAGAGACCCAGTACTTC. The variable domain in full, with the rest retrieved from reference TRBV7-2 and TRBJ2-5, is GAGVSQSPSNKVTEKGKDVELRCDPISGHTALYWYRQSLGQGLEFLIYFQGNSAPDKSGLPSDRFSAERTGGSVSTLTIQRTQQEDSAVYLCASSSPPEETQYFGPGTRLLVL.

This clonotype was counted a few times. This chain joins TRBV12-3 or TRBV12-4 and TRBJ2-7, with a weak D call TRBD1 (7 bases). CDR3 length equals 15 residues. The V end was cut by 7 bases, the J end by 3 bases, with 19 bases between. DNA for the CDR3: TGTGCCAGCACCACCGGGGCAGGGGGGTACTACGAGCAGTACTTC. It specifies CASTTGAGGYYEQYF.